Each of the 6 T cell receptor beta chains below was sequenced from the same sample in a study of PD-L1 blockade in urothelial cancer. Time point noted: peripheral blood 6 weeks after treatment start. Clones were sequenced by immunoSEQ multiplex PCR, and TCRdb holds only the in-frame ones, with some missing. In the table there are 25,000 to 35,000 clones, around 80% of which are singletons. The source was PBMCs, collected around atezolizumab (anti-PD-L1) treatment. These receptors all stem from a man between 65 and 85 years old with urothelial cancer.

The chain joins TRBV20-1 to TRBJ2-1; D not resolved. Trimming stripped 0 bases from V and 10 bases from J, with 7 bases between. CDR3 length: 11 amino acids. The germline V gene has CDR1 DFQATT and CDR2 SNEGSKA (reference sequence). CDR3 residues: CSARDRVEQFF. For the CDR3, the DNA is TGCAGTGCTAGAGATCGGGTAGAGCAGTTCTTC.

There are a few counts of this clone. The chain combines TRBV27 with TRBJ1-2; no reliable D call. Germline lookup yields CDR1 MNHEY and CDR2 SMNVEV (reference sequence). V was clipped by 3 bases and J by 4 bases, with 6 bases between them. CDR3 length: 12 amino acids. The CDR3: CASSLSGYGYTF. In DNA, the CDR3 is TGTGCCAGCAGTTTGTCGGGCTATGGCTACACCTTC.

J is TRBJ1-1 and V is TRBV7-8; D might be TRBD1 (6 bases). CDR1 and CDR2 from the germline V gene are SGHVS and FQNEAQ. V was shortened by 4 bases and J by 10 bases, with 13 bases between the two germline ends. The CDR3 is 12 residues long. The CDR3 region has the DNA TGTGCCAGCAGCTCCAACCTACAGGGAGCTTTCTTT. This translates into CASSSNLQGAFF.

The chain is built from TRBV5-1 and TRBJ2-1, with a weak D call TRBD2 (6 bases). Germline CDR1 SGHRS, CDR2 YFSETQ. The CDR3 extends over 12 amino acids. The V gene lost 4 bases and the J gene lost 5 bases, with 7 bases spanning the gap. CDR3 sequence (DNA): TGCGCCAGCAGCGGGACTGACAATGAGCAGTTCTTC. Residues: CASSGTDNEQFF.

CDR3 nucleotides: TGTGCCAGCAGCTTCAGACTAGCGGGGGAGCAGTACTTC. As protein: CASSFRLAGEQYF. This chain connects TRBV9 to TRBJ2-7, with TRBD2 identical over 11 bases. This CDR3 is built from 13 residues. The V segment lost 4 bases and the J segment 7 bases; nucleotides outside the gene matches: 4. CDR1 and CDR2 from the germline V gene are SGDLS and YYNGEE.

The rearrangement joins TRBV11-3 to TRBJ2-1; unclear D gene. This CDR3 has 13 residues. V gave up 4 bases and J gave up 9 bases, with 13 bases separating them. Germline values: CDR1 SGHNT, CDR2 YENEEA. The chain's CDR3 is CASSSRSSSEQFF. In DNA form, the CDR3 reads TGTGCCAGCAGCTCCCGTAGTAGCAGTGAGCAGTTCTTC.